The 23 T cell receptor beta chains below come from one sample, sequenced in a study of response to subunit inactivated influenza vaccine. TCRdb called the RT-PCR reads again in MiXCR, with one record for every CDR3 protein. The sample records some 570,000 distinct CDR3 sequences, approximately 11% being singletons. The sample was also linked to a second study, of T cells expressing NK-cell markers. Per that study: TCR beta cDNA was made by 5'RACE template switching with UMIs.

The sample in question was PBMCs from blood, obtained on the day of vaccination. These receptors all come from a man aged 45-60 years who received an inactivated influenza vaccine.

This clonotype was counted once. The DNA of the CDR3 is TGCGCCAGCAGCGCAATATTAGCGGGGGGGCCTGGTGAGCAGTTCTTC. Its protein is CASSAILAGGPGEQFF. This rearrangement joins TRBV4-3 to TRBJ2-1, with 11 bases fitting TRBD2. V gave up 5 bases and J gave up 9 bases; unmatched junction bases: 12. This CDR3 has 16 residues. Germline assignment: CDR1 LGHNA and CDR2 YSLEER.

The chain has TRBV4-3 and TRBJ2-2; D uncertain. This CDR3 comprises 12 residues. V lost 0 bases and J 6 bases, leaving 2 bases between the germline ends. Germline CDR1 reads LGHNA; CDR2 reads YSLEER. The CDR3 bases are TGCGCCAGCAGCCAAGAAGCCGGGGAGCTGTTTTTT. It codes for CASSQEAGELFF.

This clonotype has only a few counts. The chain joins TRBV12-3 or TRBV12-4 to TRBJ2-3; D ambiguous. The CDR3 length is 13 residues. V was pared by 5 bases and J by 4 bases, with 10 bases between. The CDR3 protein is CASSVQRADTQYF. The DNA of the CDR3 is TGTGCCAGCAGTGTACAAAGGGCAGATACGCAGTATTTT.

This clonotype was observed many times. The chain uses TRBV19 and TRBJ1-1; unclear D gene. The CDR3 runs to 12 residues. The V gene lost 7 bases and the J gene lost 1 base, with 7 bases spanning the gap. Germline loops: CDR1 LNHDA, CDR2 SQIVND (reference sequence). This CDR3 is CASKERNTEAFF. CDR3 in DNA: TGTGCCAGTAAGGAGAGGAACACTGAAGCTTTCTTT. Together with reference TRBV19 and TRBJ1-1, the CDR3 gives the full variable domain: DGGITQSPKYLFRKEGQNVTLSCEQNLNHDAMYWYRQDPGQGLRLIYYSQIVNDFQKGDIAEGYSVSREKKESFPLTVTSAQKNPTAFYLCASKERNTEAFFGQGTRLTVV.

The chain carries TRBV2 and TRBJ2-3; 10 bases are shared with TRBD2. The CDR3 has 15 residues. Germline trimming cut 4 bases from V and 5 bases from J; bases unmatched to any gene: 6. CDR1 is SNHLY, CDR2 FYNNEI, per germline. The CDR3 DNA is TGTGCCAGCAGTGTACTAGCGGGGCAAGGAGATACGCAGTATTTT. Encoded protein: CASSVLAGQGDTQYF.

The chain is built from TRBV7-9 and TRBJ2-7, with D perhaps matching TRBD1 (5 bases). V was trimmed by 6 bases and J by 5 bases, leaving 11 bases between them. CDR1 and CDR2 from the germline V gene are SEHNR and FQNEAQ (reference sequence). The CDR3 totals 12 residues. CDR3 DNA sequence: TGTGCCAGCAGACAAGACAGAAACGAGCAGTACTTC. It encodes CASRQDRNEQYF.

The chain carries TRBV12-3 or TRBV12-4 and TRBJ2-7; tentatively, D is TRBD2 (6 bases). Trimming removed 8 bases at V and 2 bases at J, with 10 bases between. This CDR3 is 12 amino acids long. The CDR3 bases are TGTGCCAGCGGAACGGGGGCCTACGAGCAGTACTTC. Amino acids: CASGTGAYEQYF.

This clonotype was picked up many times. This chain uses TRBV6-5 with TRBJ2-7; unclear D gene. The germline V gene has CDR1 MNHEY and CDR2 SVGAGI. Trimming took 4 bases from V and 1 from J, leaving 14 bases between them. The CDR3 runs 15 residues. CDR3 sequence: CASSSPEGKSYEQYF. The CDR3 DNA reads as TGTGCCAGCAGTTCTCCGGAAGGGAAATCCTACGAGCAGTACTTC.

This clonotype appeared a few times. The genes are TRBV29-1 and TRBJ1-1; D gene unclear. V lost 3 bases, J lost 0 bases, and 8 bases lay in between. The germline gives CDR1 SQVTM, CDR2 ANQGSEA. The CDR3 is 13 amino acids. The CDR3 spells CSVETEMNTEAFF. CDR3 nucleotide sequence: TGCAGCGTTGAGACTGAGATGAACACTGAAGCTTTCTTT. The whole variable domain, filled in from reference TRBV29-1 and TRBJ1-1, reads SAVISQKPSRDICQRGTSLTIQCQVDSQVTMMFWYRQQPGQSLTLIATANQGSEATYESGFVIDKFPISRPNLTFSTLTVSNMSPEDSSIYLCSVETEMNTEAFFGQGTRLTVV.

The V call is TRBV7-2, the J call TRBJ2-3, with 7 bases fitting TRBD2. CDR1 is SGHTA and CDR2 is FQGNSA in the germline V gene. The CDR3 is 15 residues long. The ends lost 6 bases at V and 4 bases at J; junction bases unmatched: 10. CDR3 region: CASSPRAGEADTQYF. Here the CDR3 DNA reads TGTGCCAGCAGTCCTCGGGCGGGAGAGGCAGATACGCAGTATTTT.

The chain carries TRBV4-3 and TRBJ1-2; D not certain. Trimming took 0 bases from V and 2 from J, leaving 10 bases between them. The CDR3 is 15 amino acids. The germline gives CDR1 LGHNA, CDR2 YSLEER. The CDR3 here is CASSQESTANYGYTF. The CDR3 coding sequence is TGCGCCAGCAGCCAAGAGAGTACAGCCAACTATGGCTACACCTTC.

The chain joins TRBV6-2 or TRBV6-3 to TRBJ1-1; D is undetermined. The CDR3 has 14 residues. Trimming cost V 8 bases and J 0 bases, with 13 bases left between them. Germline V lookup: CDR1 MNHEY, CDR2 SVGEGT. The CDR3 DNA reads TGTGCCAGCGGGGAGGAGTCTGTGAACACTGAAGCTTTCTTT. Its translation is CASGEESVNTEAFF.

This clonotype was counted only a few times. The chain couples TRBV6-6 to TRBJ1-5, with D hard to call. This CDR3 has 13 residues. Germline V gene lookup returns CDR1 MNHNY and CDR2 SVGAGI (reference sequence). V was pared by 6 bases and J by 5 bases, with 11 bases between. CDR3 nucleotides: TGTGCCAGCAGCTACGAAGGGCATCAGCCCCAGCATTTT. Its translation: CASSYEGHQPQHF.

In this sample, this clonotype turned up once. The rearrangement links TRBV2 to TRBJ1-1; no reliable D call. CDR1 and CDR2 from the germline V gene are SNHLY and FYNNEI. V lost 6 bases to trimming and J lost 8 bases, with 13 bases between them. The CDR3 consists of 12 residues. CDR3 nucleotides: TGTGCCAGCAGATTGACACTCAGGGAAGCTTTCTTT. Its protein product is CASRLTLREAFF.

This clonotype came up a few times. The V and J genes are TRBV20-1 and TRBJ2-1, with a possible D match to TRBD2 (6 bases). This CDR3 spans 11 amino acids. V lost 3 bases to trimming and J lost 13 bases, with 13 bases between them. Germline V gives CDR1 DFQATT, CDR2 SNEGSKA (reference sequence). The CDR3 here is CSASRGTGQFF. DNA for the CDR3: TGCAGTGCTAGTCGCGGGACGGGACAGTTCTTC.

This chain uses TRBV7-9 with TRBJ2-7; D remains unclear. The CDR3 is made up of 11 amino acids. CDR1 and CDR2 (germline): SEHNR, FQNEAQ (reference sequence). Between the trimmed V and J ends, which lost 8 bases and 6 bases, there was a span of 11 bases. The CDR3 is CASDGGTEQYF. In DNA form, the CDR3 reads TGTGCCAGCGACGGTGGTACCGAGCAGTACTTC. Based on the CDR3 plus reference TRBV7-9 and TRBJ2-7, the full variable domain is DTGVSQNPRHKITKRGQNVTFRCDPISEHNRLYWYRQTLGQGPEFLTYFQNEAQLEKSRLLSDRFSAERPKGSFSTLEIQRTEQGDSAMYLCASDGGTEQYFGPGTRLTVT.

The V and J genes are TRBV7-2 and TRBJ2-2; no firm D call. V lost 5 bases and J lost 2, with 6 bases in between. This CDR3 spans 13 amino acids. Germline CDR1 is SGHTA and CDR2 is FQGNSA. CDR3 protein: CASSDTNTGELFF. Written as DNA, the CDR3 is TGTGCCAGCAGCGACACAAACACCGGGGAGCTGTTTTTT.

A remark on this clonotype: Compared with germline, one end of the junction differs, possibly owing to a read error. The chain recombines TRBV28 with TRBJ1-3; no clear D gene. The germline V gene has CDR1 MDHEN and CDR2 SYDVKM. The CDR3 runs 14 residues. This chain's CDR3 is CASSLAGSGNTICF. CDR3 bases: TGTGCCAGCAGTTTAGCAGGCTCTGGAAACACCATATGTTTT.

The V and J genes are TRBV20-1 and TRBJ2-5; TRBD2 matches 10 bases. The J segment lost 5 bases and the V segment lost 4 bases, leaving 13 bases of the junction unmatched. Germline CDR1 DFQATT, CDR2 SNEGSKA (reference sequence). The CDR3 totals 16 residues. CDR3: CSATGTGLAVMETQYF. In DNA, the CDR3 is TGCAGTGCTACCGGAACCGGACTAGCGGTAATGGAGACCCAGTACTTC.

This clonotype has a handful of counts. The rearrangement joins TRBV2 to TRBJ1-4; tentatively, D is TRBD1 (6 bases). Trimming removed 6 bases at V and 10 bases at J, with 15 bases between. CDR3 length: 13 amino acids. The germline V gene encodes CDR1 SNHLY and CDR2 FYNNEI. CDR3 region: CASSRGPEGKLFF. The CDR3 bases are TGTGCCAGCAGCCGGGGGCCCGAGGGAAAACTGTTTTTT.

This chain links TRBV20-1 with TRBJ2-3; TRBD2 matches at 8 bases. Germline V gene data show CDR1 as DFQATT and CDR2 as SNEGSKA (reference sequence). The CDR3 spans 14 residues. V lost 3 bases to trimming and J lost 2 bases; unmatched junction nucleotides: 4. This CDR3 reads CSASTGGITDTQYF. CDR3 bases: TGCAGTGCTAGCACGGGGGGGATCACAGATACGCAGTATTTT.

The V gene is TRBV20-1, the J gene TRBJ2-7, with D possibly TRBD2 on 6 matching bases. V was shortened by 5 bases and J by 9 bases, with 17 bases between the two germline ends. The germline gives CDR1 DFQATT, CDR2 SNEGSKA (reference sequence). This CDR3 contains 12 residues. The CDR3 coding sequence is TGCAGTGCTGAGGTGGTGGGGGGAGTGCAGTACTTC. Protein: CSAEVVGGVQYF.

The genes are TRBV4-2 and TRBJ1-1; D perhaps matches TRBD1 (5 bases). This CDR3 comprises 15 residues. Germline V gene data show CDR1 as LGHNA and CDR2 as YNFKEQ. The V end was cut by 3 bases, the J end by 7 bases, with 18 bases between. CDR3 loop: CASSQDPTGTHEAFF. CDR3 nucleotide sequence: TGTGCCAGCAGCCAGGATCCGACCGGGACTCATGAAGCTTTCTTT.